Listed here are 15 T cell receptor beta chains from one sample, sequenced in a study of blood T cell repertoires in COVID-19 (TCRdb year 2020). Library construction relied on the immunoSEQ multiplex PCR assay. TCRdb obtained this table from immuneACCESS and retained in-frame rearrangements with V and J assigned. These tables miss some clones; where compared with another copy, unresolved V genes account for less than half of the shortfall, and the remainder is unexplained. The sample table shows around 290,000 clones, and 90% to 95% are seen once. The top ten clones comprise about 2.2% of the sample. Sequenced sample: peripheral blood. The receptors derive from a woman in her thirties with COVID-19, enrolled during active disease.

This clone has a single count. The V gene is TRBV28, the J gene TRBJ1-5, with 9 bases that match TRBD1. Trimming removed 2 bases from V and 5 bases from J; junction bases left unmatched: 10. From germline, CDR1 is MDHEN and CDR2 SYDVKM. The CDR3 covers 17 residues. DNA of the CDR3: TGTGCCAGCAGTTTAGGTGGGACAGGGATAGGGCATCAGCCCCAGCATTTT. Translation gives CASSLGGTGIGHQPQHF.

The V call is TRBV30, the J call TRBJ1-6; D unclear. The CDR3 totals 14 residues. Germline CDR1 reads GTSNPN; CDR2 reads SVGIG (reference sequence). Trimming shortened V by 4 bases and J by 6 bases, and 13 bases separated the two germline ends. Here the CDR3 reads CAWTAGIINSPLHF. The CDR3 DNA reads as TGTGCCTGGACGGCGGGTATCATTAATTCACCCCTCCACTTT.

This clone was recorded once. V gene TRBV29-1 combines with J gene TRBJ1-3, with D uncertain. Germline loops: CDR1 SQVTM, CDR2 ANQGSEA. V shed 5 bases and J shed 0 bases, with 11 bases lying between them. This CDR3 spans 14 amino acids. The CDR3: CSVSAVLSGNTIYF. The CDR3 DNA is TGCAGCGTTTCGGCGGTGCTCTCTGGAAACACCATATATTTT.

The chain combines TRBV29-1 with TRBJ1-1; 9 bases match TRBD1. The CDR3 spans 14 residues. Germline V gene data show CDR1 as SQVTM and CDR2 as ANQGSEA. J was trimmed by 1 base and V by 5 bases; bases with no gene match: 5. This chain's CDR3 is CSVSLDRGNTEAFF. In nucleotides, the CDR3 is TGCAGCGTTTCCTTGGACAGGGGGAACACTGAAGCTTTCTTT.

The chain links TRBV19 to TRBJ2-3, with 10 nucleotides matching TRBD2. Germline V gives CDR1 LNHDA, CDR2 SQIVND (reference sequence). This CDR3 has 16 residues. The ends lost 3 bases at V and 4 bases at J; junction bases unmatched: 7. This CDR3 reads CASSIRLAGASDTQYF. CDR3 coding DNA: TGTGCCAGTAGTATCAGGCTAGCGGGAGCTTCAGATACGCAGTATTTT.

The chain employs TRBV5-1 and TRBJ1-1; TRBD1 matches 8 bases. The CDR3 totals 15 residues. V dropped 4 bases and J dropped 4; count of bases not matched to a gene: 9. Germline assignment: CDR1 SGHRS and CDR2 YFSETQ. CDR3 loop: CASSRRTGGSTEAFF. CDR3 coding DNA: TGCGCCAGCAGCCGTCGTACAGGGGGTAGCACTGAAGCTTTCTTT.

The chain has TRBV24-1 and TRBJ2-2; 8 bases agree with TRBD1. The CDR3 contains 16 residues. Losses at the gene ends were 2 bases for V and 3 bases for J; bases not matched to a gene: 4. Germline V gene lookup returns CDR1 KGHDR and CDR2 SFDVKD. The CDR3 loop reads CATSDSRTGYTGELFF. For the CDR3, the DNA is TGTGCCACCAGTGATTCGAGGACAGGGTACACCGGGGAGCTGTTTTTT.

The genes are TRBV28 and TRBJ1-2; a weak D match, TRBD1 (6 bases). This CDR3 is built from 14 residues. Per the germline V gene, CDR1 is MDHEN and CDR2 is SYDVKM. Deletions cut 3 bases from V and 4 bases from J, with 12 bases between. In DNA, the CDR3 is TGTGCCAGCAGTTTGCCTACACAGGGCTATGGCTACACCTTC. This gives the protein CASSLPTQGYGYTF.

The V call is TRBV7-2, the J call TRBJ2-5; D is undetermined. The germline V gene encodes CDR1 SGHTA and CDR2 FQGNSA. The CDR3 has 17 amino acids. With 0 bases removed from V and 6 bases from J, the gap between germline ends came to 20 bases. The CDR3 is CASSLASSPSSSQTQYF. In DNA form, the CDR3 reads TGTGCCAGCAGCTTAGCTAGTAGCCCATCAAGTTCCCAGACCCAGTACTTC.

J is TRBJ1-6 and V is TRBV15, with 8 bases matching TRBD1. V lost 9 bases and J lost 5; bases outside the gene matches: 3. CDR3 length: 13 residues. Germline CDR1 LNHNV, CDR2 YYDKDF (reference sequence). CDR3 residues: CATKTGDNSPLHF. In DNA, the CDR3 is TGTGCCACAAAGACAGGGGATAATTCACCCCTCCACTTT.

The CDR3 region has the DNA TGTGCCAGCAGCCCCCCCGGACACGATAGTAGTGGCTACACCTTC. Translated: CASSPPGHDSSGYTF. This chain connects TRBV3-1 (or the pseudogene TRBV3-2) to TRBJ1-2; a weak D match, TRBD1 (5 bases). Germline V gene lookup returns CDR1 LGHDT and CDR2 YNNKEL (reference sequence). The CDR3 is 15 residues long. The germline V and J ends were trimmed by 4 bases and 7 bases, with 19 bases remaining between them.

V gene TRBV5-1 combines with J gene TRBJ2-7; 10 positions match TRBD2. The CDR3 runs to 18 residues. Trimming took 1 base from V and 1 from J; bases not matched to a gene: 11. The V gene's germline CDR1 is SGHRS and CDR2 YFSETQ. For the CDR3, the DNA is TGCGCCAGCAGCTTGTCTCCTAGCGGGAGCATTGCGTCCTACGAGCAGTACTTC. It is translated as CASSLSPSGSIASYEQYF.

The V call is TRBV6-5, the J call TRBJ2-7, with D maybe TRBD1 (5 bases). With 11 bases removed from V and 0 bases from J, the gap between germline ends came to 20 bases. Germline V gives CDR1 MNHEY, CDR2 SVGAGI. The length of the CDR3 is 15 residues. CDR3 amino acids: CAGSIGAESSYEQYF. Written as DNA, the CDR3 is TGTGCCGGCTCGATAGGGGCCGAGAGCTCCTACGAGCAGTACTTC.

CDR3 loop: CASSPRQGGYEQYF. The CDR3 DNA reads TGTGCCAGCAGCCCAAGACAGGGGGGCTACGAGCAGTACTTC. The rearrangement uses TRBV9 and TRBJ2-7; TRBD1 matches at 9 bases. After removal of 4 bases from V and 3 bases from J, the junction contained 5 bases not matched to a gene. CDR1 SGDLS and CDR2 YYNGEE come from the germline V gene. The CDR3 covers 14 residues.

The rearrangement uses TRBV7-9 and TRBJ1-5; D may be TRBD1 (5 bases). The CDR3 loop spans 16 amino acids. Germline CDR1 SEHNR, CDR2 FQNEAQ (reference sequence). The V gene lost 5 bases and the J gene lost 1 base, with 15 bases spanning the gap. CDR3 bases: TGTGCCAGCAGCCTAGGGGCGCAGCACAGCAATCAGCCCCAGCATTTT. This translates into CASSLGAQHSNQPQHF.